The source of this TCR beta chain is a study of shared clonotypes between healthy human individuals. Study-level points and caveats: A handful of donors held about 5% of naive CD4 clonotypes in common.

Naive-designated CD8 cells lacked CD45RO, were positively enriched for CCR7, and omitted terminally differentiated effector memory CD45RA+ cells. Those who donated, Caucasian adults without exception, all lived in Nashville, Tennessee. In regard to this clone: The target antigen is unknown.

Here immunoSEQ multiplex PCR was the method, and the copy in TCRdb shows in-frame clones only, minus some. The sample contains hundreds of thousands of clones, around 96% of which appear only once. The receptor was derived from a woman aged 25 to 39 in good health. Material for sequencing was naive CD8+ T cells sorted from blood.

CDR3 coding DNA: TGCGCCAGCAGCGCGGACGGAACGGATACGCAGTATTTT. As protein: CASSADGTDTQYF. This chain links TRBV5-1 with TRBJ2-3; D is ambiguous. Trimming shortened V by 4 bases and J by 6 bases, and 12 bases separated the two germline ends. CDR3 length equals 13 residues. From germline, CDR1 is SGHRS and CDR2 YFSETQ.